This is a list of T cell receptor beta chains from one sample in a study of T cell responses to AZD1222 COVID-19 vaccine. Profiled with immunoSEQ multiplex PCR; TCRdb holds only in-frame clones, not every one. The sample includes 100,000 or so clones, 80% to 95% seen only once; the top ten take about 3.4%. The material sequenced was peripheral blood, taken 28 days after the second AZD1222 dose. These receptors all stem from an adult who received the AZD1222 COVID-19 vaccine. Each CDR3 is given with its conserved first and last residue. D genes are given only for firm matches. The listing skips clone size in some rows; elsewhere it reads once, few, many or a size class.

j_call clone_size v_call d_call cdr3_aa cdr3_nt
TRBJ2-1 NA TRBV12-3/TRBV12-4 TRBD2 CASSFGLAGEQFF TGTGCCAGCAGCTTTGGACTAGCGGGTGAGCAGTTCTTC
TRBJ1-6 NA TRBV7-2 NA CASSLDSFNSPLHF TGTGCCAGCAGCTTAGACTCATTTAATTCACCCCTCCACTTT
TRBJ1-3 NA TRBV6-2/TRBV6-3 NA CASSSGESGNTIYF TGTGCCAGCAGTTCGGGGGAATCTGGAAACACCATATATTTT
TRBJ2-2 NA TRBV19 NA CASRMGVDTGELFF TGTGCCAGTAGGATGGGAGTAGACACCGGGGAGCTGTTTTTT
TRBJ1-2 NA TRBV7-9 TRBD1 CASSLGTAYGYTF TGTGCCAGCAGCCTAGGGACAGCCTATGGCTACACCTTC
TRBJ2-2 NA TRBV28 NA CASSLLGGVDTGELFF TGTGCCAGCAGTTTACTTGGGGGAGTCGACACCGGGGAGCTGTTTTTT
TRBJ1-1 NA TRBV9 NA CASSVDNRHTEAFF TGTGCCAGCAGCGTTGATAACAGACACACTGAAGCTTTCTTT
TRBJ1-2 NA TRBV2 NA CASSDQRVGYGYTF TGTGCCAGCAGTGACCAACGGGTGGGCTATGGCTACACCTTC
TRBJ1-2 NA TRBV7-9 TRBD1 CASTPGQLNYGYTF TGTGCCAGCACCCCGGGACAGCTAAACTATGGCTACACCTTC
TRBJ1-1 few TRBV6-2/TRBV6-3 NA CASSVRDNTEAFF TGTGCCAGCAGTGTCCGGGACAACACTGAAGCTTTCTTT
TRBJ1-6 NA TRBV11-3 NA CASSLSGRGNSPLHF TGTGCCAGCAGCTTAAGCGGACGGGGAAATTCACCCCTCCACTTT
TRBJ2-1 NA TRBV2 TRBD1 CASSLDREGTNEQFF TGTGCCAGCAGCCTGGACAGGGAAGGAACGAATGAGCAGTTCTTC
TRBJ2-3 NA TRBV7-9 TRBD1 CASSLGATGSRTDTQYF TGTGCCAGCAGCTTAGGTGCGACAGGGTCGAGGACAGATACGCAGTATTTT
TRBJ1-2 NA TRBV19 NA CASSISRVGNYGYTF TGTGCCAGTAGTATATCAAGGGTTGGGAACTATGGCTACACCTTC
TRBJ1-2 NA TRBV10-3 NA CAISPGGGGNYGYTF TGTGCCATCAGTCCCGGTGGAGGGGGTAACTATGGCTACACCTTC
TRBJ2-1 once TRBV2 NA CASSAGPYNEQFF TGTGCCAGCAGTGCGGGTCCGTACAATGAGCAGTTCTTC
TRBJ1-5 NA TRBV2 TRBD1 CASSREGAINQPQHF TGTGCCAGCAGTCGCGAGGGGGCCATCAATCAGCCCCAGCATTTT
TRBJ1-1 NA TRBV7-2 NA CASSLAFGNTEAFF TGTGCCAGCAGCTTAGCGTTCGGAAACACTGAAGCTTTCTTT
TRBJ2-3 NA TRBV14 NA CASSRPSSTDTQYF TGTGCCAGCAGCCGCCCCAGTAGCACAGATACGCAGTATTTT
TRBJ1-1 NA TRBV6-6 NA CASSELPVAHTEAFF TGTGCCAGCAGCGAACTTCCGGTGGCCCACACTGAAGCTTTCTTT
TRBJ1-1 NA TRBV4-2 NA CASSPSGGGVAEAFF TGTGCCAGCAGCCCCTCCGGGGGAGGGGTGGCTGAAGCTTTCTTT
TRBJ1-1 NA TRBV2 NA CASSSTGLTEAFF TGTGCCAGCAGTTCCACAGGACTCACTGAAGCTTTCTTT
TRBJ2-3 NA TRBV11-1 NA CASSLESGDTQYF TGTGCCAGCAGCTTAGAGTCAGGAGATACGCAGTATTTT
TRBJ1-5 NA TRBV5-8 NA CASSLVGNQPQHF TGTGCCAGCAGCTTGGTTGGCAATCAGCCCCAGCATTTT
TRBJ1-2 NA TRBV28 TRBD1 CASSPRGGGAGYGYTF TGTGCCAGCAGTCCCAGGGGAGGGGGCGCGGGCTATGGCTACACCTTC
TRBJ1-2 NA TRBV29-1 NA CSVSEGYGYTF TGCAGCGTTTCAGAGGGCTATGGCTACACCTTC
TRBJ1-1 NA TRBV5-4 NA CASSLDVNTEAFF TGTGCCAGCAGCTTAGACGTTAACACTGAAGCTTTCTTT
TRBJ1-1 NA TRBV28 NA CASTGSGGITEAFF TGTGCCAGCACCGGTAGTGGAGGTATAACTGAAGCTTTCTTT
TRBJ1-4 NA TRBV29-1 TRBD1 CSVAGQGEKLFF TGCAGCGTGGCGGGACAGGGTGAAAAACTGTTTTTT
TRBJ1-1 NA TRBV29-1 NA CSVEGSGTEAFF TGCAGCGTTGAAGGTTCAGGCACTGAAGCTTTCTTT
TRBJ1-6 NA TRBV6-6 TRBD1 CASSYDRGNSPLHF TGTGCCAGCAGTTACGACAGGGGGAATTCACCCCTCCACTTT
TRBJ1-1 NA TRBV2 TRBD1 CASSEPRDSDEAFF TGTGCCAGCAGTGAACCCCGGGACAGTGATGAAGCTTTCTTT
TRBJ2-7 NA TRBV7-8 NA CASSRGVDPATLTYF TGTGCCAGCAGCCGAGGCGTAGACCCCGCTACTCTAACGTACTTC
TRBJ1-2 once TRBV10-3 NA CAISESSYGYTF TGTGCCATCAGTGAGTCGTCCTATGGCTACACCTTC
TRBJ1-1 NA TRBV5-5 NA CASTKGPEAFF TGTGCCAGCACCAAAGGTCCTGAAGCTTTCTTT
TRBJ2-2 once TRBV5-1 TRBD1 CASSLTGGDAGGELFF TGCGCCAGCAGCCTTACAGGGGGCGATGCGGGCGGGGAGCTGTTTTTT
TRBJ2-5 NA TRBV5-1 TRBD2 CASSTYSGAETQYF TGCGCCAGCAGCACTTATAGCGGGGCCGAGACCCAGTACTTC
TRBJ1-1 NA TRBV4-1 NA CASSQADGNTEAFF TGCGCCAGCAGCCAAGCAGACGGGAACACTGAAGCTTTCTTT
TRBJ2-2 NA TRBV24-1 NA CATSERAGELFF TGTGCCACCAGTGAGAGGGCCGGGGAGCTGTTTTTT
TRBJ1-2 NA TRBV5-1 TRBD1 CASRGTGGKYGYTF TGCGCCAGCCGGGGGACAGGGGGTAAGTATGGCTACACCTTC
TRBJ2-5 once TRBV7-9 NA CASSLGLAWETQYF TGTGCCAGCAGCTTAGGCCTAGCTTGGGAGACCCAGTACTTC
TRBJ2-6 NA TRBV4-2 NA CASSQDSDGANVLTF TGTGCCAGCAGCCAAGATAGCGACGGGGCCAACGTCCTGACTTTC
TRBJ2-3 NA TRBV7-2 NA CASSIEKTSTDTQYF TGTGCCAGCAGCATCGAAAAAACTAGCACAGATACGCAGTATTTT
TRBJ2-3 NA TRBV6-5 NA CASSYSGARSDTQYF TGTGCCAGCAGTTACTCGGGGGCCCGGTCAGATACGCAGTATTTT
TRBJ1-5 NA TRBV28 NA CASRGPGHSNQPQHF TGTGCCAGCAGGGGACCAGGGCATAGCAATCAGCCCCAGCATTTT
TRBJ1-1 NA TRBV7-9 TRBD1 CASSLRQGAEAFF TGTGCCAGCAGCTTGAGACAGGGGGCTGAAGCTTTCTTT
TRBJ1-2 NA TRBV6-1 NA CASSEAWTDPSGYTF TGTGCCAGCAGTGAAGCGTGGACAGACCCCTCTGGCTACACCTTC
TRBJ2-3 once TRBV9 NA CASSVVSGGGGDTQYF TGTGCCAGCAGCGTAGTGTCTGGAGGGGGCGGGGATACGCAGTATTTT
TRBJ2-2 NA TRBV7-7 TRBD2 CASSPNLAGGHGELFF TGTGCCAGCAGCCCAAATCTAGCGGGGGGCCACGGGGAGCTGTTTTTT
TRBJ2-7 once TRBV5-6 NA CASSLERLRDHHFYEQYF TGTGCCAGCAGCTTGGAACGGTTGAGGGACCACCATTTCTACGAGCAGTACTTC
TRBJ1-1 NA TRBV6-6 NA CASSYGQFKGGTEAFF TGTGCCAGCAGTTATGGACAGTTTAAAGGCGGGACTGAAGCTTTCTTT
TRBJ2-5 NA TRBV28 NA CASSLKETQYF TGTGCCAGCAGTTTGAAGGAGACCCAGTACTTC
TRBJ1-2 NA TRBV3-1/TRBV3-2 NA CASSQVGGTNGYTF TGTGCCAGCAGCCAAGTTGGAGGGACAAATGGCTACACCTTC
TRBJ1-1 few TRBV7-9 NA CASRMGRRNTEAFF TGTGCCAGCAGAATGGGGCGGAGGAACACTGAAGCTTTCTTT
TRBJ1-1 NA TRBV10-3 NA CAINGLQNTEAFF TGTGCCATCAATGGTCTGCAGAACACTGAAGCTTTCTTT
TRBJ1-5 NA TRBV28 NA CASSTGDGSQPQHF TGTGCCAGCAGTACGGGCGACGGGAGTCAGCCCCAGCATTTT
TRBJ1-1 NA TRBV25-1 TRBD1 CASSEDRGPLVFF TGTGCCAGCAGTGAGGACAGGGGGCCCCTTGTTTTCTTT